The T cell receptor (beta chain) described here comes from a study of T-cell reconstitution after alpha-beta-depleted transplantation in children. This clonotype was found many times. This CDR3 is 18 amino acids long. Trimming pared 1 base from V and 0 bases from J, leaving 21 bases between. Germline V CDR1 and CDR2: DFQATT, SNEGSKA (reference sequence). Unique molecular identifiers were incorporated during preparation of the TCRbeta library. TCRdb called the PCR reads again in MiXCR, with one record for every CDR3 protein. The table includes about 230,000 distinct CDR3 sequences, around 8.9% detected once.

V usage is TRBV20-1 and J usage is TRBJ1-2; weak D call: TRBD1 (6 bases). The source material was PBMCs from the stem cell graft donor, sampled from the stem cell graft. This receptor was identified in a human donor who donated a stem cell graft to a child with SCID. CDR3 sequence reads: CSARGGGGQLGPNYGYTF. CDR3 DNA: TGCAGTGCTAGAGGGGGAGGAGGACAGCTCGGGCCTAACTATGGCTACACCTTC.